This is a list of T cell receptor beta chains from one sample in a study of blood T cell repertoires in COVID-19. Here immunoSEQ multiplex PCR was the method, and the copy in TCRdb shows in-frame clones only, minus some. The sample lists tens of thousands of clones, roughly 90% occurring once. The source material was peripheral blood. The source is a man between 65 and 85 years old with acute or convalescent COVID-19. The CDR3 runs from the conserved cysteine through the conserved F or W. Fields, in order: clone size, J gene, V gene, D gene, CDR3 protein, CDR3 DNA. A D gene is named only where the DNA matches it firmly. Expanded clones get a size class; other rows say once, few or many, or leave the size out.

size: NA; J: TRBJ1-3; V: TRBV7-9; D: NA; CDR3: CASSSPGRGGNTIYF; DNA: TGTGCCAGCAGCTCTCCGGGGAGAGGTGGAAACACCATATATTTT
size: NA; J: TRBJ1-5; V: TRBV5-4; D: NA; CDR3: CASSSNIDQPQHF; DNA: TGTGCCAGCAGCTCCAACATCGATCAGCCCCAGCATTTT
size: NA; J: TRBJ2-5; V: TRBV4-1; D: TRBD1; CDR3: CASSKQGGKETQYF; DNA: TGCGCCAGCAGCAAACAGGGGGGAAAAGAGACCCAGTACTTC
size: NA; J: TRBJ1-2; V: TRBV5-4; D: TRBD1; CDR3: CASADRALYGYTF; DNA: TGTGCCAGCGCGGACAGGGCCCTCTATGGCTACACCTTC
size: NA; J: TRBJ1-2; V: TRBV6-6; D: NA; CDR3: CASSSPRDYGYTF; DNA: TGTGCCAGCAGTTCCCCCAGGGACTATGGCTACACCTTC
size: NA; J: TRBJ1-1; V: TRBV5-4; D: NA; CDR3: CASSSPHDRMNTEAFF; DNA: TGTGCCAGCAGCTCGCCTCATGACAGGATGAACACTGAAGCTTTCTTT
size: NA; J: TRBJ2-5; V: TRBV7-2; D: NA; CDR3: CASSLVISAPEETQYF; DNA: NA
size: NA; J: TRBJ1-1; V: TRBV5-5; D: NA; CDR3: CASTSFTEAFF; DNA: TGTGCCAGCACCTCTTTCACTGAAGCTTTCTTT
size: NA; J: TRBJ2-2; V: TRBV5-1; D: NA; CDR3: CASQPGQGANTGELFF; DNA: TGCGCCAGCCAGCCAGGGCAGGGTGCGAACACCGGGGAGCTGTTTTTT
size: NA; J: TRBJ2-2; V: TRBV5-1; D: NA; CDR3: CASSTDSSNTGELFF; DNA: TGCGCCAGCAGCACGGACAGCTCGAACACCGGGGAGCTGTTTTTT
size: once; J: TRBJ2-1; V: TRBV5-4; D: TRBD2; CDR3: CASRNREAEATYNEQFF; DNA: TGTGCCAGCAGAAACCGGGAGGCAGAGGCCACCTACAATGAGCAGTTCTTC